This T cell receptor beta chain is drawn from a study of control samples from healthy donors and cancer patients. From germline, CDR1 is LNHDA and CDR2 SQIVND (reference sequence). The CDR3 runs 14 residues. V was shortened by 8 bases and J by 0 bases, with 14 bases between the two germline ends. Data came from immunoSEQ multiplex PCR; TCRdb stores just in-frame clones and leaves some out. The table records over 100,000 clones, roughly 88% of them present only once. Material for sequencing was blood. The V call is TRBV19, the J call TRBJ2-7; TRBD2 might be the D (6 bases). The sequence was collected from a man aged 50 or older in good health. CDR3 nucleotides: TGTGCCAGTCGGGAGTGGCAGGGCTCCTACGAGCAGTACTTC. Translated, it gives CASREWQGSYEQYF. Based on the CDR3 plus reference TRBV19 and TRBJ2-7, the full variable domain is DGGITQSPKYLFRKEGQNVTLSCEQNLNHDAMYWYRQDPGQGLRLIYYSQIVNDFQKGDIAEGYSVSREKKESFPLTVTSAQKNPTAFYLCASREWQGSYEQYFGPGTRLTVT.